The TCR beta chain under discussion was sequenced for a study of cytotoxic CD8 clonotypes in ibrutinib-treated CLL. The wider study: Productive templates averaged approximately 260,000 per sample, and productive rearrangements 94,082. Findings of the study overall: Clonality rose at ibrutinib response and fell back toward baseline at progression. In comparison with age-matched healthy donors, baseline clonality was higher and tracked circulating CD8+ T-cell counts.

Assay used: immunoSEQ multiplex PCR; TCRdb lists only in-frame clones, some missing. Of 95,000 to 100,000 clones listed, approximately 78% were seen once; the top ten hold around 32%. Concerning this clone itself: Its antigen remains unknown.

CDR3 length: 14 residues. With V trimmed by 5 bases and J by 4 bases, 8 bases remained unmatched. The V gene's germline CDR1 is SGHTA and CDR2 FQGNSA. This receptor was obtained from a human donor with chronic lymphocytic leukemia. Sequencing used PBMCs, obtained after 12 months of ibrutinib treatment. The J gene is TRBJ2-7, the V gene TRBV7-2; 7 positions match TRBD2. CDR3 DNA sequence: TGTGCCAGCAGCGCCGCTAGCGGATCTTACGAGCAGTACTTC. It specifies CASSAASGSYEQYF. The full variable domain, rest sourced from reference TRBV7-2 and TRBJ2-7, is GAGVSQSPSNKVTEKGKDVELRCDPISGHTALYWYRQSLGQGLEFLIYFQGNSAPDKSGLPSDRFSAERTGGSVSTLTIQRTQQEDSAVYLCASSAASGSYEQYFGPGTRLTVT.